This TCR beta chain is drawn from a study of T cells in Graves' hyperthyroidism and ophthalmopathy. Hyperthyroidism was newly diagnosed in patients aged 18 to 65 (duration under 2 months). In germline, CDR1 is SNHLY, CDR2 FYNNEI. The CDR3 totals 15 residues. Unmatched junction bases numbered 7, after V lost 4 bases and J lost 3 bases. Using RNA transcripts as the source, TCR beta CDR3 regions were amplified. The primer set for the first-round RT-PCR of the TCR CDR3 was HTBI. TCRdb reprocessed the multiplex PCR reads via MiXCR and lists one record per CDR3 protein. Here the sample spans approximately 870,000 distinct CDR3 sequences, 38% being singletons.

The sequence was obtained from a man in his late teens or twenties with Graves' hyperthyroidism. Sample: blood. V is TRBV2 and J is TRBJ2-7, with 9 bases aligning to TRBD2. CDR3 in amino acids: CASSGERGANYEQYF. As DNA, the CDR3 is TGTGCCAGCAGTGGTGAGCGGGGGGCCAACTACGAGCAGTACTTC.